This T cell receptor (beta chain) was sequenced for a study of PD-1 blockade in classical Hodgkin lymphoma. Germline CDR1 is SGHNT and CDR2 is YYREEE (reference sequence). CDR3 length: 14 amino acids. After removal of 5 bases from V and 2 bases from J, the junction contained 6 bases not matched to a gene. All patients experienced relapse after autologous stem cell transplantation, and brentuximab vedotin exposure was variable. This clone occurred a few times. TCRdb keeps only in-frame clones here, not all; method: immunoSEQ multiplex PCR. The sample lists tens of thousands of clones; roughly 73% were seen once.

The chain links TRBV5-4 to TRBJ1-1; the match to TRBD1 covers 7 bases. This sequence originates from a human donor with classical Hodgkin lymphoma. Source: peripheral blood mononuclear cells (PBMCs), taken at baseline. The CDR3 protein is CASRLGGGNTEAFF. In nucleotides, the CDR3 is TGTGCCAGCAGGCTAGGGGGCGGTAACACTGAAGCTTTCTTT.